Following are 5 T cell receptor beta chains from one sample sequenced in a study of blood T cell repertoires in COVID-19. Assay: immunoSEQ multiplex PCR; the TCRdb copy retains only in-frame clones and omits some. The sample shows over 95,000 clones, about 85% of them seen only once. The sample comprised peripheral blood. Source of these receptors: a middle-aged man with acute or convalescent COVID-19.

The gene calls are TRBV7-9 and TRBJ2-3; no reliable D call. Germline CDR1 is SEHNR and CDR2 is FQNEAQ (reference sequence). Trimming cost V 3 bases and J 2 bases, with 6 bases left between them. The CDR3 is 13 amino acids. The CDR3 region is CASSFPNTDTQYF. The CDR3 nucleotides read TGTGCCAGCAGCTTTCCCAACACAGATACGCAGTATTTT.

Written as DNA, the CDR3 is TGCGCCAGCAGCCCACTAGCGGGAACCTACGAGCAGTACTTC. Residues: CASSPLAGTYEQYF. V usage is TRBV5-1 and J usage is TRBJ2-7, with 10 bases fitting TRBD2. The ends lost 4 bases at V and 2 bases at J; junction bases unmatched: 3. Germline V CDR1 and CDR2: SGHRS, YFSETQ. CDR3 size: 14 residues.

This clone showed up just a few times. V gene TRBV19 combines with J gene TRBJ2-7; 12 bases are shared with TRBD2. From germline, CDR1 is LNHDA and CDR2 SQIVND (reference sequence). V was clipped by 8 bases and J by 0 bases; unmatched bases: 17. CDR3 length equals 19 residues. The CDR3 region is CASPGTSGRKNPLSYEQYF. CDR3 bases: TGTGCCAGTCCCGGGACTAGCGGGCGAAAAAACCCTCTCTCCTACGAGCAGTACTTC.

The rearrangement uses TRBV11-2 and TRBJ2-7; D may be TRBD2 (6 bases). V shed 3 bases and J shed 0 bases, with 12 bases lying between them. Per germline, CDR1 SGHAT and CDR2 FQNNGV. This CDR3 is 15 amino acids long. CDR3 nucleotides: TGTGCCAGCAGCTTTGGGGGGACTGTCTCCTACGAGCAGTACTTC. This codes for CASSFGGTVSYEQYF.

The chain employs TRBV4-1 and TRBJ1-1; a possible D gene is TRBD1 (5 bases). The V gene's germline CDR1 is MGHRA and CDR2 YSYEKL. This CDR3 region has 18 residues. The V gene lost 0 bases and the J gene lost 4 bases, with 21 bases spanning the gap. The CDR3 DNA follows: TGCGCCAGCAGCCAAGATTCTTTCCCAAGGGGCTTGGGCACTGAAGCTTTCTTT. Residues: CASSQDSFPRGLGTEAFF.